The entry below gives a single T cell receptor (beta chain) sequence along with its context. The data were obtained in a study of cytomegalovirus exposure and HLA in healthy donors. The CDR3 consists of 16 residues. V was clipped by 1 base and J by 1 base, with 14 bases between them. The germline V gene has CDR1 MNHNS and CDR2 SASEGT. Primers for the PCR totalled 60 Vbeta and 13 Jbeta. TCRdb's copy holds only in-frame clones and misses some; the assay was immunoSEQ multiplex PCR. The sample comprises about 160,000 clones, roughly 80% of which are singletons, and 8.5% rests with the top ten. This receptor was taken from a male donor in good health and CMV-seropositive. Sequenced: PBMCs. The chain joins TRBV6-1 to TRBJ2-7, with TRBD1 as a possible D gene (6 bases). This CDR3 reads CASSEVDRTTSYEQYF. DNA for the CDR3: TGTGCCAGCAGTGAAGTCGACAGGACGACTTCCTACGAGCAGTACTTC.